A selection of T cell receptor beta chains follows, all from one sample in a study of yellow fever vaccine responses in identical twins. TCRdb called the RT-PCR reads again in MiXCR, with one record for every CDR3 protein. This sample has hundreds of distinct CDR3 sequences, with approximately 80% found just once. The sample consisted of T cells from blood (PBMCs), unsorted or a sorted subset (not recorded which), taken before or after yellow fever vaccination (not recorded which). The receptors shown here come from a female donor who received the yellow fever vaccine. Each CDR3 is given with its conserved first and last residue. D genes are given only for firm matches. Expanded clones get a size class; other rows say once, few or many, or leave the size out.

d_call,clone_size,j_call,v_call,cdr3_nt,cdr3_aa
.,few,TRBJ1-1,TRBV12-3/TRBV12-4,TGTGCCAGCAAGGCCAGGACGAACACTGAAGCTTTCTTT,CASKARTNTEAFF
TRBD1,.,TRBJ2-5,TRBV11-2,TGTGCCAGCAGCAGCCGACAGGGCCCGGAGACCCAGTACTTC,CASSSRQGPETQYF
TRBD1,.,TRBJ2-2,TRBV5-1,TGCGCCAGCAGCTTCTACGGGACAGGGACGACCGGGGAGCTGTTTTTT,CASSFYGTGTTGELFF
TRBD1,.,TRBJ2-7,TRBV28,TGTGCCAGCAGTGGGACAGTCTACGAGCAGTACTTC,CASSGTVYEQYF
.,.,TRBJ1-1,TRBV10-1,TGCGCCAGCAGTGATGCCGGCTATGGCAGGGAGAACACTGAAGCTTTCTTT,CASSDAGYGRENTEAFF
TRBD1,once,TRBJ2-3,TRBV12-3/TRBV12-4,TGTGCCAGCAGGCCGACAGGGTTCGGTTTCGCGCAGTATTTT,CASRPTGFGFAQYF
TRBD1,.,TRBJ1-2,TRBV4-1,TGCGCCAGCAGCCAGGGGACAGGCTATGGCTACACCTTC,CASSQGTGYGYTF
TRBD2,.,TRBJ2-1,TRBV7-7,TGTGCTAGCAGCTTAGGTTCCGGAGCGGGGGCCTACAATGAGCAGTTCTTC,CASSLGSGAGAYNEQFF
TRBD1,.,TRBJ2-5,TRBV4-2,TGTGCCAGCAGCCCACCGGGACAGCAAGAGACCCAGTACTTC,CASSPPGQQETQYF
TRBD1,.,TRBJ2-1,TRBV28,TGTGCCAGCAGTTTGCTGGGACAGAGCTCCTACAATGAGCAGTTCTTC,CASSLLGQSSYNEQFF
TRBD1,.,TRBJ2-7,TRBV15,TGTGCCACCAGCAGGGCTCCGGGACAGGGGGAATACGAGCAGTACTTC,CATSRAPGQGEYEQYF
.,.,TRBJ2-1,TRBV10-3,TGTGCCATCAGTGAGTCGAGGTTGGCGGTCCTACCCGATGAGCAGTTCTTC,CAISESRLAVLPDEQFF
.,.,TRBJ1-3,TRBV23-1,TGCGCCAGCATTCCCCTTCCCGGGACGTATGGAAACACCATATATTTT,CASIPLPGTYGNTIYF
.,.,TRBJ1-5,TRBV15,TGTGCCACCAGCCAGACAGGCAATCAGCCCCAGCATTTT,CATSQTGNQPQHF
TRBD1,.,TRBJ1-2,TRBV20-1,TGCACCGTGGACAGGGCTCCCTATGGCTACACCTTC,CTVDRAPYGYTF
TRBD1,.,TRBJ1-5,TRBV11-1,TGTGCCAGCAGCTTCGCACAGGGGGCGGGTCAGCCCCAGCATTTT,CASSFAQGAGQPQHF
TRBD1,.,TRBJ1-2,TRBV29-1,TGCAGCGTTGTGGGGGGACAGAGGAACTATGGCTACACCTTC,CSVVGGQRNYGYTF
.,.,TRBJ2-1,TRBV3-1,TGTGCCAGCAGCCCCACCAGGGATGAGCAGTTCTTC,CASSPTRDEQFF
.,.,TRBJ1-5,TRBV12-3/TRBV12-4,TGTGCCAGCAGTAAGGAGGTGTGGGGCTATCAGCCCCAGCATTTT,CASSKEVWGYQPQHF
.,once,TRBJ2-1,TRBV12-5,TGTGCTAGTGGTTTGGTACGGGGTTGGAATGAGCAGTTCTTC,CASGLVRGWNEQFF
.,.,TRBJ1-1,TRBV10-1,TGCGCCAGCAGTTTTGGTAGGAACACTGAAGCTTTCTTT,CASSFGRNTEAFF
TRBD2,.,TRBJ2-1,TRBV29-1,TGCAGCGTTGTGCCTAGCGGGAGTCCAAATGAGCAGTTCTTC,CSVVPSGSPNEQFF
TRBD1,.,TRBJ1-5,TRBV27,TGTGCCAGCAGTTTGACAGGGAGAAATCAGCCCCAGCATTTT,CASSLTGRNQPQHF
.,.,TRBJ2-3,TRBV12-3/TRBV12-4,TGTGCCAGCAATAAACAGGGTGTAGGAGATACGCAGTATTTT,CASNKQGVGDTQYF
.,.,TRBJ2-1,TRBV11-1,TGTGCCAGCAGCTCGGACCCAGAGGGTAATGAGCAGTTCTTC,CASSSDPEGNEQFF